The rows below give T cell receptor beta chains drawn from one sample of a study of shared clonotypes between healthy human individuals. Libraries were prepared by immunoSEQ multiplex PCR; TCRdb keeps only in-frame clonotypes and omits some of them. The sample comprises 2.3 million or so clones, about 92% of which are singletons, and 0.39% rests with the top ten. The sequenced material came from naive CD4+ T cells from PBMCs. Receptors were obtained from a young man in good health. Some clones in this sample may be carry-over from other donors' samples. Both conserved end residues are part of each CDR3. A D gene is named only where the DNA matches it firmly. Only some rows state a clone size, as once, few, many or a class for expanded clones.

TRBV5-1	once	TRBJ1-2	NA	TGCGCCAGCAGCTACAGCGCTAACTATGGCTACACCTTC	CASSYSANYGYTF
TRBV5-1	NA	TRBJ1-1	NA	TGCGCCAGCGACCAGGGCTGGGGCACTGAAGCTTTCTTT	CASDQGWGTEAFF
TRBV10-1	NA	TRBJ2-1	NA	TGCGCCAGCAAGGGGCCCGGAGAAGGAAATGAGCAGTTCTTC	CASKGPGEGNEQFF
TRBV27	NA	TRBJ1-4	NA	TGTGCCAGCAGTTCGACGGTACTCTTCGGCGAAAAACTGTTTTTT	CASSSTVLFGEKLFF
TRBV9	NA	TRBJ2-3	TRBD1	TGTGCCAGCAGCGTAGGGACAGGGAAGAGCACAGATACGCAGTATTTT	CASSVGTGKSTDTQYF
TRBV28	NA	TRBJ2-7	NA	TGTGCCACTATGGGGTACTCCTACGAGCAGTACTTC	CATMGYSYEQYF
TRBV5-1	NA	TRBJ2-7	NA	TGCGCCAGCAGCTTGGGGACGCCTGGGCGCTACGAGCAGTACTTC	CASSLGTPGRYEQYF
TRBV28	once	TRBJ1-1	NA	TGTGCCAGCAGTCAGCCCCGGGTAGGAGCTTTCTTT	CASSQPRVGAFF
TRBV30	NA	TRBJ1-6	NA	TGTGCCTGGAGGACTAATTCACCCCTCCACTTT	CAWRTNSPLHF
TRBV18	NA	TRBJ2-5	TRBD1	TGTGCCAGCTCACCACTAAGACAGGGGGCTGGAGAGACCCAGTACTTC	CASSPLRQGAGETQYF
TRBV5-1	once	TRBJ2-1	TRBD2	TGCGCCAGCAGCTTGGGCAGCTTAGCGGGAGGGAATGAGCAGTTCTTC	CASSLGSLAGGNEQFF
TRBV6-5	NA	TRBJ1-1	NA	TGTGCCAGCAGTTACTATCGTCAGGACACTGAAGCTTTCTTT	CASSYYRQDTEAFF
TRBV6-6	NA	TRBJ2-2	NA	TGTGCCAGCGCCCTTCCGGGACGACAGGGGGAGCTGTTTTTT	CASALPGRQGELFF
TRBV5-1	NA	TRBJ2-2	NA	TGCGCCAGCAGCTTCGGAGGGCCCAACACCGGGGAGCTGTTTTTT	CASSFGGPNTGELFF
TRBV30	NA	TRBJ2-5	NA	TGTGCCTGGAGTGTGCTCGGAGAGACCCAGTACTTC	CAWSVLGETQYF
TRBV7-2	NA	TRBJ2-7	TRBD2	TGTGCCAGCAGCTTAGGCGGGAGCGCGGACGAGCAGTACTTC	CASSLGGSADEQYF
TRBV6-1	NA	TRBJ2-2	TRBD2	TGTGCCAGCAGTGATGTAGGACTAGCGGGAGGGGTAGGTGGGCTGTTTTTT	CASSDVGLAGGVGGLFF
TRBV28	NA	TRBJ2-7	TRBD1	TGTGCCAGCGTGGGACAGACTTACGAGCAGTACTTC	CASVGQTYEQYF
TRBV18	NA	TRBJ2-2	NA	TGTGCCAGCTCACCAAGTAGCGGACAGCTCACCGGGGAGCTGTTTTTT	CASSPSSGQLTGELFF
TRBV28	NA	TRBJ1-5	NA	TGTGCCAGCAGTTTATGGGGGGATCCTCAGCCCCAGCATTTT	CASSLWGDPQPQHF
TRBV7-2	NA	TRBJ1-5	NA	TGTGCCAGCAGCTTAGCAGGGACACGCCAGCCCCAGCATTTT	CASSLAGTRQPQHF
TRBV6-5	NA	TRBJ1-3	NA	TGTGCCAGCCAATTTACGGGTGGAAACACCATATATTTT	CASQFTGGNTIYF
TRBV6-5	NA	TRBJ2-7	NA	TGTGCCAGCAGTTACTCGAATCCGGTTAACTCCTACGAGCAGTACTTC	CASSYSNPVNSYEQYF
TRBV27	NA	TRBJ1-1	TRBD1	TGTGCCAGCAGTTTATTTAGGGGGGACAGGGTGGATCCTGAAGCTTTCTTT	CASSLFRGDRVDPEAFF
TRBV7-2	NA	TRBJ2-3	NA	TGTGCCAGCAGCTTAGTTGGACAAACCATGCCAGATACGCAGTATTTT	CASSLVGQTMPDTQYF
TRBV7-9	NA	TRBJ2-7	TRBD1	TGTGCCAGCAGCTTGGGGGACAGGGGACCCTACGAGCAGTACTTC	CASSLGDRGPYEQYF
TRBV15	NA	TRBJ2-7	NA	TGTGCCACCAGCAGAGGGAGGGCATATTCCTACGAGCAGTACTTC	CATSRGRAYSYEQYF
TRBV7-3	NA	TRBJ1-2	NA	TGTGCCAGCGGACAAGATTATAACTATGGCTACACCTTC	CASGQDYNYGYTF
TRBV28	NA	TRBJ1-1	NA	TGTGCCAGCAGTCTCGACAGGCCCACTGAAGCTTTCTTT	CASSLDRPTEAFF